This T cell receptor beta chain comes out of a study of tumor and adjacent non-tumor tissue in lung cancer. Study as a whole: Patients comprised about a dozen adenocarcinoma, a couple of squamous cell carcinoma and 1 small cell lung cancer.

No cell sorting was done before RNA was extracted from the tissue. The normal lung tissue was taken more than 3 cm from the tumor edge. This clonotype has a handful of counts. The antigen is undetermined. Trimming shortened V by 5 bases and J by 8 bases, and 13 bases separated the two germline ends. Germline V gene lookup returns CDR1 SGHTA and CDR2 FQGTGA. The CDR3 is made up of 13 amino acids. General observations from the study: In normal lung, the top 100 clones were significantly more dominant than in tumor.

Three rounds of nested PCR, following a modified ARM-PCR protocol, produced the TCRbeta library. TCRdb re-derived calls from the multiplex PCR reads in MiXCR, one entry per CDR3 protein. The sample shows some 73,000 distinct CDR3 sequences, 80% to 90% of them seen only once. Source material: distant non-tumor lung tissue. The sequence came from a man in his sixties with non-small cell lung cancer. This chain connects TRBV7-3 to TRBJ2-1, with D maybe TRBD2 (6 bases). Here the CDR3 reads CASSPGGGYEQFF. DNA for the CDR3: TGTGCCAGCAGCCCCGGTGGGGGGTATGAGCAGTTCTTC.